The entry that follows covers one T cell receptor beta chain sequence. The PCR employed 60 Vbeta primers together with 13 Jbeta primers. This table comes from immunoSEQ multiplex PCR, and its TCRdb copy is limited to in-frame clones, with some not included. The sample has 100,000 to 130,000 clones; over 80% are singletons. The data are from a study of cytomegalovirus exposure and HLA in healthy donors. The sequenced sample was PBMCs. The receptor was isolated from a man aged 25-45 years in good health and CMV-seropositive.

The DNA for the CDR3 is TGTGCCAGCAGCCCAGAGGGCGGCGCAAGCCAGCCCCAGCATTTT. Translation gives CASSPEGGASQPQHF. The chain joins TRBV9 to TRBJ1-5; D is unclear. The length of the CDR3 is 15 residues. V was trimmed by 4 bases and J by 7 bases, leaving 18 bases between them. CDR1 is SGDLS, CDR2 YYNGEE, per germline.